This T cell receptor (beta chain) was sequenced in a study of cytomegalovirus exposure and HLA in healthy donors. V was pared by 8 bases and J by 5 bases, with 10 bases between. The CDR3 covers 13 residues. The germline gives CDR1 SNHLY, CDR2 FYNNEI. As concerns this clone: Antigen unknown.

Study-wide findings and caveats: In vitro testing confirmed a few CMV-associated chains as specific for CMV antigens.

The PCR made use of 60 Vbeta and 13 Jbeta primers. Here immunoSEQ multiplex PCR was the method, and the copy in TCRdb shows in-frame clones only, minus some. The sample lists about 44,000 clones, about nine tenths occurring once. The genes are TRBV2 and TRBJ1-6, with D uncertain. The sample consisted of PBMCs. The origin of this receptor is a woman aged 40 to 49 in good health and CMV-seropositive. The CDR3 coding sequence is TGTGCCAGCGTGGTTGACAATAATTCACCCCTCCACTTT. Amino acids: CASVVDNNSPLHF. The variable domain in full, with the rest retrieved from reference TRBV2 and TRBJ1-6, is EPEVTQTPSHQVTQMGQEVILRCVPISNHLYFYWYRQILGQKVEFLVSFYNNEISEKSEIFDDQFSVERPDGSNFTLKIRSTKLEDSAMYFCASVVDNNSPLHFGNGTRLTVT.